The rows below give T cell receptor beta chains drawn from one sample of a study of blood T cell repertoires in COVID-19. The method was immunoSEQ multiplex PCR; TCRdb's version includes in-frame clones alone and lacks a portion of them. The data contain some 74,000 clones, 80% to 90% of them singletons. The sample comprised peripheral blood. These receptors originate from a man aged 45-60 years with active COVID-19. The CDR3 runs from the conserved cysteine through the conserved F or W. The order of the fields is clone size, D gene, J gene, V gene, CDR3 protein, CDR3 DNA. D genes are given only for firm matches. Size is omitted from some rows. Given values are once, few, many or a class for expanded clones.

- TRBD1 TRBJ1-2 TRBV19 CATRTGLVNGYTF TGTGCCACCAGGACAGGGCTCGTAAATGGCTACACCTTC
- TRBD1 TRBJ1-1 TRBV4-1 CASRLPPTGENTEAFF TGCGCCAGCAGACTCCCCCCAACAGGGGAGAACACTGAAGCTTTCTTT
- - TRBJ1-4 TRBV19 CASSLRQSNEKLFF TGTGCCAGTAGTCTTCGACAGAGTAATGAAAAACTGTTTTTT
- TRBD2 TRBJ2-5 TRBV4-1 CASSRTSGVQETQYF TGCGCCAGCAGTAGGACTAGCGGAGTTCAAGAGACCCAGTACTTC
- - TRBJ2-2 TRBV12-5 CASGLATGTGELFF TGTGCTAGTGGTCTCGCTACAGGGACCGGGGAGCTGTTTTTT
- TRBD1 TRBJ1-6 TRBV2 CAGGQGDSPLHF TGTGCCGGAGGACAGGGTGATTCACCCCTCCACTTT
- TRBD1 TRBJ1-2 TRBV30 CAWSGRGPGGYTF TGTGCCTGGAGTGGCAGGGGGCCAGGGGGCTACACCTTC
- TRBD1 TRBJ1-1 TRBV9 CASSVRDRANTEAFF TGTGCCAGCAGCGTTAGAGACAGGGCGAACACTGAAGCTTTCTTT
- - TRBJ2-3 TRBV9 CASSVAGHSDTQYF TGTGCCAGCAGCGTCGCAGGGCATTCAGATACGCAGTATTTT
few TRBD1 TRBJ1-5 TRBV28 CASTPGGSNQPQHF TGTGCCAGCACCCCAGGGGGGAGCAATCAGCCCCAGCATTTT
- - TRBJ2-3 TRBV7-2 CASSFLHSSDTQYF TGTGCCAGCAGCTTCTTACATAGCTCCGATACGCAGTATTTT
- TRBD2 TRBJ2-7 TRBV7-2 CASSGGSPYEQYF TGTGCCAGCAGCGGCGGGAGTCCCTACGAGCAGTACTTC
- - TRBJ1-1 TRBV29-1 CSVDELSTEAFF TGCAGCGTTGATGAGTTGAGCACTGAAGCTTTCTTT
once - TRBJ2-3 TRBV14 CASSPYTTDTQYF TGTGCCAGCAGCCCCTATACGACAGATACGCAGTATTTT
- - TRBJ1-6 TRBV19 CASSPVHSSYNSPLHF TGTGCCAGTAGTCCAGTCCACAGCTCCTATAATTCACCCCTCCACTTT
once TRBD1 TRBJ1-1 TRBV6-1 CASSEWDRGLRRRAFF TGTGCCAGCAGTGAATGGGACAGGGGGCTCCGGAGGCGAGCTTTCTTT
- - TRBJ2-3 TRBV28 CASSLVGRWNATSTDTQYF TGTGCCAGCAGTTTAGTAGGGAGGTGGAATGCGACTAGCACAGATACGCAGTATTTT
- TRBD2 TRBJ2-1 TRBV7-2 CASGWTSSYNEQFF TGTGCCAGCGGATGGACTAGCTCCTACAATGAGCAGTTCTTC
- - TRBJ1-2 TRBV19 CASSMDGTYGYTF TGTGCCAGTAGTATGGACGGGACTTATGGCTACACCTTC
medium-sized - TRBJ1-5 TRBV28 CASSWTQGSNQPQHF TGTGCCAGCAGTTGGACCCAGGGAAGCAATCAGCCCCAGCATTTT
- - TRBJ2-5 TRBV7-9 CASSPVGLSKGTQYF TGTGCCAGCAGCCCCGTAGGACTCTCCAAGGGGACCCAGTACTTC
few - TRBJ2-1 TRBV7-2 CASSLRTSGGPSSYNEQFF TGTGCCAGCAGCTTACGTACGAGTGGCGGGCCGAGCTCCTACAATGAGCAGTTCTTC
- TRBD1 TRBJ1-1 TRBV10-3 CAIRGQGGTEAFF TGTGCCATCAGGGGACAGGGTGGCACTGAAGCTTTCTTT
- TRBD2 TRBJ2-5 TRBV3-1/TRBV3-2 CASSQVKRTSLQETQYF TGTGCCAGCAGCCAAGTAAAGCGGACTAGCCTCCAAGAGACCCAGTACTTC
- - TRBJ1-5 TRBV30 CAWSKHVSNQPQHF TGTGCCTGGAGTAAACATGTCAGCAATCAGCCCCAGCATTTT
- TRBD2 TRBJ2-1 TRBV6-2/TRBV6-3 CASSSTLAGDYNEQFF TGTGCCAGCAGTTCAACACTAGCGGGGGACTACAATGAGCAGTTCTTC
- TRBD1 TRBJ1-5 TRBV19 CASSPQTGIGNQPQHF TGTGCCAGTAGTCCCCAGACAGGGATTGGCAATCAGCCCCAGCATTTT
- TRBD1 TRBJ1-1 TRBV27 CASSPYRGWDNTEAFF TGTGCCAGCAGTCCGTACAGGGGTTGGGACAACACTGAAGCTTTCTTT
- - TRBJ2-2 TRBV6-6 CASSHSNTGELFF TGTGCCAGCAGCCACAGTAACACCGGGGAGCTGTTTTTT
once - TRBJ2-1 TRBV5-5 CASSDPSGGVNEQFF TGTGCCAGCAGCGACCCATCGGGCGGGGTTAATGAGCAGTTCTTC
few - TRBJ1-1 TRBV12-3/TRBV12-4 CASSPGNTEAFF TGTGCCAGCAGCCCCGGGAACACTGAAGCTTTCTTT
- TRBD2 TRBJ2-7 TRBV7-3 CASSLRTSGISYEQYF TGTGCCAGCAGCCTCCGGACTAGCGGGATCTCCTACGAGCAGTACTTC
once TRBD1 TRBJ1-2 TRBV11-2 CASSLNSRGFMNYGYTF TGTGCCAGCAGCTTAAATTCCAGGGGGTTTATGAACTATGGCTACACCTTC
- - TRBJ2-1 TRBV9 CASSVEELAVRYNEQFF TGTGCCAGCAGCGTAGAGGAGTTAGCGGTCCGCTATAATGAGCAGTTCTTC
- TRBD1 TRBJ1-6 TRBV7-2 CASSSRDRINSPLHF TGTGCCAGCAGCTCACGGGACAGGATAAATTCACCCCTCCACTTT
- TRBD2 TRBJ2-1 TRBV29-1 CSVEVGLAGGSYNEQFF TGCAGCGTTGAAGTGGGATTAGCGGGAGGCTCCTACAATGAGCAGTTCTTC
- - TRBJ1-1 TRBV5-1 CASSLYGGSPTEAFF TGCGCCAGCAGCTTGTACGGGGGTTCTCCCACTGAAGCTTTCTTT
- - TRBJ1-2 TRBV9 CASSVFGGDYGYTF TGTGCCAGCAGCGTATTCGGGGGGGACTATGGCTACACCTTC
- - TRBJ1-5 TRBV28 CASSLLNQPQHF TGTGCCAGCAGTTTACTCAATCAGCCCCAGCATTTT
- - TRBJ2-7 TRBV6-5 CASSYSTEGSYEQYF TGTGCCAGCAGTTACTCGACGGAGGGTTCCTACGAGCAGTACTTC
- - TRBJ1-2 TRBV6-5 CASREGVPNYGYTF TGTGCCAGCAGAGAGGGGGTTCCTAACTATGGCTACACCTTC
- - TRBJ1-2 TRBV2 CASSDERGYGYTF TGTGCCAGCAGTGACGAGCGCGGCTATGGCTACACCTTC
- TRBD1 TRBJ2-1 TRBV7-2 CASSPGDRKNEQFF TGTGCCAGCAGCCCGGGGGACAGGAAGAATGAGCAGTTCTTC
- TRBD1 TRBJ1-5 TRBV7-6 CASSLVQGANQPQHF TGTGCCAGCAGCTTAGTTCAGGGGGCGAATCAGCCCCAGCATTTT
- - TRBJ1-2 TRBV24-1 CATSAQGTGYTF TGTGCCACCAGTGCCCAGGGGACTGGCTACACCTTC
- - TRBJ2-7 TRBV30 CAWSARAYEQYF TGTGCCTGGAGTGCGAGGGCCTACGAGCAGTACTTC
- - TRBJ2-7 TRBV6-1 CASSESTWDFPYEQYF TGTGCCAGCAGTGAATCCACCTGGGACTTCCCCTACGAGCAGTACTTC
- TRBD1 TRBJ1-5 TRBV6-6 CASSSTDRGGNQPQHF TGTGCCAGCAGTTCTACGGACAGGGGTGGCAATCAGCCCCAGCATTTT